The sequence of this TCR beta chain was determined in a study of neurological immune-mediated disorders. This clonotype was observed at least ten times. The time point here: longitudinal time-point 1 (baseline). Healthy controls consisted of blood bank volunteers in Maryland, USA. The study built unsorted libraries from 2 million PBMCs kept at -80 C. Germline V gene data show CDR1 as MGHRA and CDR2 as YSYEKL. Losses at the gene ends were 1 base for V and 7 bases for J; bases not matched to a gene: 5. The CDR3 totals 14 residues. cDNA synthesis was performed by 5'RACE with 10-nucleotide random UMIs. Every sequencing run generated over 160 million TCR-beta sequences from 15-18 subjects. One entry per CDR3 protein, called by TCRdb with MiXCR from the 5' RACE reads. The sample gives some 49,000 distinct CDR3 sequences, over 8% of which show up once; more than 1.5% is in the top ten.

V gene TRBV4-1 combines with J gene TRBJ2-7; 9 positions match TRBD1. The source material was PBMCs. The clonotype comes from a middle-aged woman in good health. The CDR3 nucleotides are TGCGCCAGCAGCCAAGTACAGGGGGCGCGTGAGCAGTACTTC. Translating gives CASSQVQGAREQYF.